The T cell receptor (beta chain) described here comes from a study of T cells in Graves' hyperthyroidism and ophthalmopathy. Fresh peripheral blood, around 10 ml of it, supplied the PBMCs. What was amplified from RNA transcripts were TCR beta CDR3 regions. An initial round of RT-PCR targeting the TCR CDR3 relied on the HTBI primer set. TCRdb fed the multiplex PCR reads into MiXCR, producing one record per CDR3 protein. The sample has more than 350,000 distinct CDR3 sequences, roughly 14% seen once. This clonotype has ten or more counts. Per the germline V gene, CDR1 is GTSNPN and CDR2 is SVGIG (reference sequence). Losses at the gene ends were 3 bases for V and 5 bases for J; bases not matched to a gene: 2. The CDR3 covers 13 residues.

This clonotype was obtained from a woman in her twenties or thirties with Graves' ophthalmopathy. The chain combines TRBV30 with TRBJ2-2; 8 bases are shared with TRBD1. What was sequenced was blood. The CDR3 spells CAWSRGRTGELFF. The DNA for the CDR3 is TGTGCCTGGAGCAGGGGGCGTACCGGGGAGCTGTTTTTT.